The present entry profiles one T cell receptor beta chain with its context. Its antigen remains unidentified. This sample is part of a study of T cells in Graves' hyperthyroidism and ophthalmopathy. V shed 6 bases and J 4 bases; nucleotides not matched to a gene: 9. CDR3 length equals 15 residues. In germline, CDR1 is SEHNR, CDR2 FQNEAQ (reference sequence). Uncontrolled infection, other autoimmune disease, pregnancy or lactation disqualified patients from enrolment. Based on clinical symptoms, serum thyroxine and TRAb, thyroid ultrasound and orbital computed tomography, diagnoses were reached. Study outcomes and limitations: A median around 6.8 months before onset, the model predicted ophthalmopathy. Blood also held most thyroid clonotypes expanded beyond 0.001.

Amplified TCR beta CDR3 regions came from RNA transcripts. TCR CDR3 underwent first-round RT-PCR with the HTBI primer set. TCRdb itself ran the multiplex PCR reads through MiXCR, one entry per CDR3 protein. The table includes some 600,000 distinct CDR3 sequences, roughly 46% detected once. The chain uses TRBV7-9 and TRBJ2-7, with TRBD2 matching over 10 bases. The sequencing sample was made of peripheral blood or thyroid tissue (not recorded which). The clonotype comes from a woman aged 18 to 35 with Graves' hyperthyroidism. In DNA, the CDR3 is TGTGCCAGCAGTGCGGCTAGCGGGGGTTCGTACGAGCAGTACTTC. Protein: CASSAASGGSYEQYF.